Below, one T cell receptor (beta chain) is given with its context. Its target is not known. The data belong to a study of T cells in Graves' hyperthyroidism and ophthalmopathy. Findings and caveats of the study: Ophthalmopathy onset followed model prediction by a median roughly 6 months.

TCR beta CDR3 regions were amplified from RNA. The study used the HTBI primer set for a first-round RT-PCR of the TCR CDR3. TCRdb re-analysed the multiplex PCR reads in MiXCR, keeping a single row per CDR3 protein. The sample consists of just over 550,000 distinct CDR3 sequences, 40% to 55% of them appearing once. Germline V CDR1 and CDR2: ENHRY, SYGVKD. This CDR3 is 16 amino acids long. With 10 bases clipped from V and 7 bases from J, the junction kept 14 bases outside the gene matches. The chain joins TRBV10-3 to TRBJ1-6, with 9 bases fitting TRBD1. The source is a woman between 18 and 30 years old with Graves' hyperthyroidism. Material: peripheral blood or thyroid tissue (not recorded which). CDR3 sequence: CASRPSGQGLNSPLHF. The CDR3 DNA reads TGTGCCAGCAGGCCCTCCGGACAGGGGTTGAATTCACCCCTCCACTTT.